A selection of T cell receptor beta chains follows, all from one sample in a study of T-cell memory formation after mild COVID-19. TCRdb analysed the 5' RACE reads with MiXCR anew, one entry per CDR3 protein. The sample shows around 200,000 distinct CDR3 sequences, about a fifth of them seen only once. Sequencing used PBMCs or a T cell subset sorted from them (not recorded which). These receptors all come from an adult woman who had mild COVID-19 (a few samples of this study predate the infection). Cell type and time point are not known. CDR3s include the opening cysteine and the closing phenylalanine or tryptophan. D genes are given only for firm matches. Only some rows state a clone size, as once, few, many or a class for expanded clones.

v_call,d_call,clone_size,j_call,cdr3_nt,cdr3_aa
TRBV7-2,TRBD2,many,TRBJ2-7,TGTGCCAGCAGCCCGGGACTAGCCCAGGAGCAGTACTTC,CASSPGLAQEQYF
TRBV29-1,.,few,TRBJ1-1,TGCAGCGGGGGCGACACTGAAGCTTTCTTT,CSGGDTEAFF
TRBV20-1,.,few,TRBJ1-1,TGCAGTGCTATTGGGTCCGGCGCTGAAGCTTTCTTT,CSAIGSGAEAFF
TRBV30,.,few,TRBJ1-2,TGTGCCTGGAGTTCGTCGGGGTCGGGCTACACCTTC,CAWSSSGSGYTF
TRBV7-6,.,.,TRBJ2-7,TGTGCCAGCAGCTTAGAGGGAGGTCTCTCCTACGAGCAGTACTTC,CASSLEGGLSYEQYF
TRBV10-3,TRBD2,.,TRBJ2-2,TGTGCCATCAGCGCTCCGAAGGCTAGCGGGAGGCCGGGGGACACCGGGGAGCTGTTTTTT,CAISAPKASGRPGDTGELFF
TRBV10-3,.,few,TRBJ1-1,TGTGCCATCAGTTCAGGGGAGGACACTGAAGCTTTCTTT,CAISSGEDTEAFF
TRBV25-1,.,.,TRBJ1-1,TGTGCCAGCAGTGAATCGGCCAGGGGCCACACTGAAGCTTTCTTT,CASSESARGHTEAFF
TRBV23-1,.,.,TRBJ2-1,TGCGCCAGCAGTCTGTGGCTATCGGCATACAATGAGCAGTTCTTC,CASSLWLSAYNEQFF
TRBV20-1,.,.,TRBJ2-1,TGCAGTGCTAGAAACAGGGACTACAATGAGCAGTTCTTC,CSARNRDYNEQFF
TRBV7-9,.,few,TRBJ2-1,TGTGCCAGCAGCTTCAAGTGGGAATTATGGGATGAGCAGTTCTTC,CASSFKWELWDEQFF
TRBV12-3/TRBV12-4,.,few,TRBJ2-2,TGTGCCAGCAGTTTGGTGCCCCTCCCGGAGGGGGAGCTGTTTTTT,CASSLVPLPEGELFF
TRBV6-2/TRBV6-3,.,.,TRBJ2-1,TGTGCCAGCAGTCCCCGGGACTGGTACAATGAGCAGTTCTTC,CASSPRDWYNEQFF
TRBV13,TRBD1,.,TRBJ2-5,TGTGCCAGCAGCCCCGGGACAGGGGGCGAAGAGACCCAGTACTTC,CASSPGTGGEETQYF
TRBV7-6,.,few,TRBJ2-6,TGTGCCAGCAGCCACTACACTAACATGGGGGCCAACGTCCTGACTTTC,CASSHYTNMGANVLTF
TRBV6-5,TRBD2,.,TRBJ2-7,TGTGCCAGCAGTTATAGCGGGAGGATCTACGAGCAGTACTTC,CASSYSGRIYEQYF
TRBV4-2,.,.,TRBJ2-1,TGTGCCAGCAGCCAAGATAGACTAGGCAATGAGCAGTTATTC,CASSQDRLGNEQLF
TRBV6-5,TRBD1,once,TRBJ2-7,TGTGCCAGCAGTTACGAGACAGGGTCCTACGAGCAGTACTTC,CASSYETGSYEQYF
TRBV15,.,.,TRBJ1-1,TGTGCCACCAGCAGAGTTGCCGAGACCCCGGAAGCTTTCTTT,CATSRVAETPEAFF
TRBV20-1,.,.,TRBJ2-3,TGCAGTGCTAGAGACTTTAAGGGGAGTACAGATACGCAGTATTTT,CSARDFKGSTDTQYF
TRBV6-6,.,.,TRBJ1-3,TGTGCCAGCATTCTCGGGGCAGGAAACACCATATATTTT,CASILGAGNTIYF
TRBV4-3,TRBD2,.,TRBJ2-2,TGCGCCAGCAGCCAAGGTCTAGCGGATAACACCGGGGAGCTGTTTTTT,CASSQGLADNTGELFF
TRBV29-1,.,.,TRBJ1-4,TGCAGCGTTGGCCGGGGACCCCAAAAACTGTTTTTT,CSVGRGPQKLFF
TRBV5-1,TRBD2,once,TRBJ2-1,TGCGCCAGCAGCTCACCCGGGGGGGCGGGGAATGAGCAGTTCTTC,CASSSPGGAGNEQFF
TRBV24-1,.,.,TRBJ1-2,TGTGCCACCAGTGATTCTCGGGGACCGTCCTATGGCTACACCTTC,CATSDSRGPSYGYTF
TRBV27,TRBD2,.,TRBJ2-7,TGTGCCAGCAGTTTCGGGACTAACTACGAGCAGTACTTC,CASSFGTNYEQYF
TRBV20-1,.,.,TRBJ1-1,TGCAGTGCTAGAGATCGGGGCGGTGAAGCTTTCTTT,CSARDRGGEAFF
TRBV4-3,.,.,TRBJ2-7,TGCGCCAGCAGCCAAGGGAGGGTCTACGAGCAGTACTTC,CASSQGRVYEQYF